A selection of T cell receptor beta chains follows, all from one sample in a study of response to subunit inactivated influenza vaccine. One entry per CDR3 protein results from TCRdb running MiXCR on the RT-PCR reads. The sample records some 520,000 distinct CDR3 sequences, approximately 15% being singletons. This specimen was CD4+ T cells sorted from PBMCs, taken less than 30 months after vaccination. All receptors derive from a man between 50 and 69 years old who received an inactivated influenza vaccine. Each CDR3 is given with its conserved first and last residue.

v_gene	j_gene	CDR3aa
TRBV6-2/TRBV6-3	TRBJ2-7	CASNSGTGHYEQYF
TRBV18	TRBJ2-1	CASSPMASGSIEQFF
TRBV20-1	TRBJ2-5	CSAVRGHETQYF
TRBV20-1	TRBJ2-2	CSATRHWDPNTGELFF
TRBV20-1	TRBJ2-3	CSAIDSTSGRMDTQYF
TRBV20-1	TRBJ2-1	CSARDVVAGVDEQFF
TRBV4-2	TRBJ2-2	CASSQGGDRVNGELFF
TRBV15	TRBJ2-1	CATSRGRGLDEQFF
TRBV25-1	TRBJ2-2	CASKSHGTANTGELFF
TRBV5-1	TRBJ2-1	CASSLLAVSYNEQFF
TRBV7-9	TRBJ2-7	CASSSDRRPNIPEIF
TRBV7-6	TRBJ2-5	CASSLGSPSGESETQYF
TRBV28	TRBJ2-3	CASSPSILGPDTTDTQYF
TRBV27	TRBJ1-5	CASREGDRSNQPQHF
TRBV18	TRBJ2-5	CASSPRQGDQETQYF
TRBV10-3	TRBJ2-5	CATRGTDVYQETQYF
TRBV20-1	TRBJ2-3	CSASEQGATDTQYF
TRBV27	TRBJ2-1	CASSLTVLATYDEQFF
TRBV20-1	TRBJ2-5	CSASDRGEETQYF
TRBV5-1	TRBJ1-1	CARLKTGTVSEAFF
TRBV4-1	TRBJ2-5	CASSQETQETQYF
TRBV20-1	TRBJ2-1	CSASETTSGAYNEQFF
TRBV29-1	TRBJ2-5	CSVGIRVRETQYF
TRBV29-1	TRBJ2-7	CSGSGSSYEQYF
TRBV29-1	TRBJ2-5	CSVEGTAQETQYF
TRBV20-1	TRBJ1-3	CSVKTGGSDTIYF
TRBV12-3/TRBV12-4	TRBJ1-1	CASNVDRGIGTEAFF
TRBV7-9	TRBJ2-5	CASSAAGASMYF
TRBV4-3	TRBJ2-7	CASSQEVATRGEQYF
TRBV4-1	TRBJ2-4	CASSQDWDSIQYF
TRBV6-1	TRBJ2-7	CASSEAVGRVAEQYF
TRBV6-5	TRBJ2-1	CASSYPRRGSSNEQFF
TRBV4-2	TRBJ2-7	CASSQEGLAADTSYEQYF
TRBV28	TRBJ1-2	CASTTPQGREGYTF
TRBV5-1	TRBJ2-7	CASSLQSPAYEQYF
TRBV20-1	TRBJ2-1	CSARPSEQFF
TRBV11-3	TRBJ2-7	CASSRHSGYKQYF
TRBV3-1	TRBJ1-1	CASSHYSTGTEAFF
TRBV10-2	TRBJ1-1	CASSRTGDAFF
TRBV7-2	TRBJ2-7	CASGMVGASYEQYF
TRBV5-1	TRBJ2-1	CASSLAVSGAYNEQFF
TRBV24-1	TRBJ1-2	CATSDSGQSNYGYTF
TRBV4-3	TRBJ1-6	CASSQGLVSPLHF
TRBV5-1	TRBJ2-3	CASSTRGSGDTQYF
TRBV11-2	TRBJ2-3	CASRFTGSDTQYF
TRBV5-1	TRBJ2-5	CASSPTSRFQETQYF
TRBV9	TRBJ2-3	CASSVAGNRDTQYF
TRBV4-3	TRBJ2-1	CASSQRRLVGGYNEQFF
TRBV27	TRBJ1-5	CASSRTGIYSNQPQHF
TRBV12-2	TRBJ2-6	CASRRLGIDSGANVLTF
TRBV5-6	TRBJ2-7	CASSLGFRSYEQYF
TRBV20-1	TRBJ2-3	CSAGGRIRPDTQYF
TRBV28	TRBJ2-3	CASSLLGTSGRRDTQYF
TRBV5-1	TRBJ1-1	CASSLGQGGNTEAFF
TRBV6-5	TRBJ2-5	CASSYSGAETQYF